These 20 T cell receptor beta chains originate from one sample sequenced in a study of CD8 T cells in ankylosing spondylitis. One entry per CDR3 protein, called by TCRdb with MiXCR from the 5' RACE reads. The sample has roughly 200,000 distinct CDR3 sequences; about 26% are singletons. The sequencing input was blood, either unsorted or a sorted T cell fraction (not recorded which). The receptor source for this set is a male donor with ankylosing spondylitis or in good health (not recorded which).

This clonotype has ten or more counts. The gene calls are TRBV5-1 and TRBJ2-6, with TRBD1 matching over 9 bases. The CDR3 covers 21 residues. V lost 0 bases and J lost 0; bases outside the gene matches: 13. Germline V gene sequence: CDR1 SGHRS, CDR2 YFSETQ. The CDR3 DNA reads TGCGCCAGCAGCTTGGATCCCCCGAACACGACAGGGGGCTCTGGGGCCAACGTCCTGACTTTC. Amino acids: CASSLDPPNTTGGSGANVLTF.

Ten or more counts support this clonotype. The rearrangement joins TRBV5-1 to TRBJ1-1; D not resolved. CDR1 SGHRS and CDR2 YFSETQ come from the germline V gene. Trimming removed 1 base at V and 5 bases at J, with 9 bases between. The CDR3 totals 13 residues. The CDR3 is CASSLRGWTEAFF. The CDR3 DNA reads as TGCGCCAGCAGCTTGAGAGGTTGGACTGAAGCTTTCTTT.

The sample holds a few counts of this clonotype. CDR3 residues: CASSLTGSSHEQYF. The DNA for the CDR3 is TGTGCCAGCAGCTTAACCGGGAGCAGCCACGAGCAGTACTTC. This rearrangement joins TRBV7-3 to TRBJ2-7; possible D gene TRBD2, 6 bases. The CDR3 is made up of 14 amino acids. Germline V gene lookup returns CDR1 SGHTA and CDR2 FQGTGA. With 0 bases removed from V and 5 bases from J, the gap between germline ends came to 11 bases.

This chain connects TRBV5-1 to TRBJ2-5; 7 bases map to TRBD1. CDR3 length equals 15 residues. CDR1 is SGHRS, CDR2 YFSETQ, per germline. V lost 3 bases to trimming and J lost 1 base; unmatched junction nucleotides: 6. The CDR3, as DNA: TGCGCCAGCAGCTCACCAACAGGGGTCCAAGAGACCCAGTACTTC. It is translated as CASSSPTGVQETQYF.

The table lists this clonotype with a few counts. The rearrangement uses TRBV7-3 and TRBJ2-1; 10 bases match TRBD2. The CDR3 runs to 18 residues. The V gene end was trimmed by 5 bases and the J gene end by 4 bases; junction bases not matched to a gene: 14. Germline lookup yields CDR1 SGHTA and CDR2 FQGTGA. The CDR3 region is CASSTPPLAGMSYNEQFF. The CDR3 region has the DNA TGTGCCAGCAGCACCCCTCCACTAGCGGGGATGAGTTACAATGAGCAGTTCTTC.

This clonotype has a count of ten or more. This rearrangement joins TRBV4-1 to TRBJ2-6; D is perhaps TRBD2 (6 bases). CDR1 MGHRA and CDR2 YSYEKL come from the germline V gene. CDR3 size: 14 residues. The V end was cut by 7 bases, the J end by 4 bases, with 11 bases between. CDR3: CASTRDLGANVLTF. The CDR3 DNA reads as TGCGCCAGCACCCGGGACTTGGGGGCCAACGTCCTGACTTTC.

This clonotype was detected many times. V gene TRBV15 combines with J gene TRBJ1-5, with D perhaps TRBD1 (6 bases). Germline-derived CDR1 and CDR2 are LNHNV and YYDKDF (reference sequence). V shed 3 bases and J shed 3 bases, with 9 bases lying between them. The length of the CDR3 is 14 residues. The CDR3 spells CATSSGQTNQPQHF. The DNA for the CDR3 is TGTGCCACCAGCAGTGGACAGACCAATCAGCCCCAGCATTTT. Filled out from reference TRBV15 and TRBJ1-5, the complete variable domain reads DAMVIQNPRYQVTQFGKPVTLSCSQTLNHNVMYWYQQKSSQAPKLLFHYYDKDFNNEADTPDNFQSRRPNTSFCFLDIRSPGLGDTAMYLCATSSGQTNQPQHFGDGTRLSIL.

This clonotype was seen at least ten times. The V and J genes are TRBV5-1 and TRBJ1-5; D perhaps matches TRBD1 (5 bases). There are 16 residues in the CDR3. Trimming removed 1 base at V and 1 base at J, with 12 bases between. The germline gives CDR1 SGHRS, CDR2 YFSETQ. The CDR3 nucleotides read TGCGCCAGCAGCTTGTGGGGCCTTGAGAGCAATCAGCCCCAGCATTTT. Amino acid sequence: CASSLWGLESNQPQHF.

The sample holds a few counts of this clonotype. For the CDR3, the DNA is TGCAGTGCTAGAGGAGACGCTACCTACGAGCAGTACTTC. Translated: CSARGDATYEQYF. V is TRBV20-1 and J is TRBJ2-7; unclear D gene. The CDR3 totals 13 residues. V lost 1 base and J 2 bases, leaving 9 bases between the germline ends. Germline loops: CDR1 DFQATT, CDR2 SNEGSKA (reference sequence).

The V gene is TRBV20-1, the J gene TRBJ1-4, with D unclear. This CDR3 spans 14 amino acids. The V and J ends lost 3 bases and 3 bases respectively, with 11 bases between them. In germline, CDR1 is DFQATT, CDR2 SNEGSKA (reference sequence). DNA of the CDR3: TGCAGTGCTAGGCTGGGTGACGCTAATGAAAAACTGTTTTTT. Translating it yields CSARLGDANEKLFF.

Written as DNA, the CDR3 is TGTGCCATGGGCCCCGGGCTAGGCACAGATACGCAGTATTTT. Protein sequence: CAMGPGLGTDTQYF. J is TRBJ2-3 and V is TRBV5-5; D unclear. CDR1 SGHKS and CDR2 YYEKEE come from the germline V gene (reference sequence). The ends were cut back, 9 bases at V and 1 base at J, with 15 bases in the middle. CDR3 length: 14 amino acids.

The chain has TRBV5-5 and TRBJ2-1; maybe TRBD2 (6 bases). Trimming removed 2 bases at V and 4 bases at J, with 13 bases between. Germline loops: CDR1 SGHKS, CDR2 YYEKEE (reference sequence). The length of the CDR3 is 15 residues. CDR3 in amino acids: CASSLGPSEYNEQFF. CDR3 nucleotides: TGTGCCAGCAGCTTAGGACCTAGCGAGTACAATGAGCAGTTCTTC. The full variable domain, rest sourced from reference TRBV5-5 and TRBJ2-1, is DAGVTQSPTHLIKTRGQQVTLRCSPISGHKSVSWYQQVLGQGPQFIFQYYEKEERGRGNFPDRFSARQFPNYSSELNVNALLLGDSALYLCASSLGPSEYNEQFFGPGTRLTVL.

The chain couples TRBV5-5 to TRBJ2-5, with D perhaps matching TRBD1 (5 bases). The germline CDR1 and CDR2 sequences are SGHKS and YYEKEE (reference sequence). The CDR3 loop spans 14 amino acids. V lost 6 bases to trimming and J lost 4 bases, with 16 bases between them. CDR3 in DNA: TGTGCCAGCACTCCGGGCCTGGGGCGAGAGACCCAGTACTTC. Its protein is CASTPGLGRETQYF.

This clonotype was found a few times. The J gene is TRBJ2-3, the V gene TRBV20-1; maybe TRBD1 (6 bases). V shed 2 bases and J shed 5 bases, with 20 bases lying between them. The CDR3 is 16 residues long. Germline V gives CDR1 DFQATT, CDR2 SNEGSKA (reference sequence). CDR3 region: CSARSEGTNLLDTQYF. Written as DNA, the CDR3 is TGCAGTGCTAGATCGGAAGGGACAAATTTGCTAGATACGCAGTATTTT.

As for this clonotype: A much more abundant neighbour one base away suggests this may be a read error. The chain joins TRBV18 to TRBJ1-4, with no clear D. V lost 7 bases to trimming and J lost 6 bases, with 15 bases between them. This CDR3 contains 14 residues. Germline values: CDR1 KGHSH, CDR2 LQKENI. The CDR3 loop reads CASLPLQRDEKLFF. CDR3 bases: TGTGCCAGCTTACCTCTGCAACGCGATGAAAAACTGTTTTTT. Filled out from reference TRBV18 and TRBJ1-4, the complete variable domain reads NAGVMQNPRHLVRRRGQEARLRCSPMKGHSHVYWYRQLPEEGLKFMVYLQKENIIDESGMPKERFSAEFPKEGPSILRIQQVVRGDSAAYFCASLPLQRDEKLFFGSGTQLSVL.

The rearrangement links TRBV7-2 to TRBJ2-5, with D perhaps TRBD1 or TRBD2 (5 bases each). The germline V gene has CDR1 SGHTA and CDR2 FQGNSA. V lost 5 bases, J lost 3 bases, and 13 bases lay in between. The CDR3 spans 14 residues. This chain's CDR3 is CASSIPGPKETQYF. CDR3 in DNA: TGTGCCAGCAGCATTCCGGGACCTAAAGAGACCCAGTACTTC.

The table lists this clonotype with many counts. V and J are TRBV12-3 or TRBV12-4 and TRBJ2-3; TRBD2 matches 7 bases. The CDR3 extends over 15 amino acids. Trimming at V came to 6 bases and at J to 1 base, leaving 7 bases not matched to a gene. The CDR3 DNA sequence: TGTGCCAGCAGATGGTCCCTAGCGGGCACAGATACGCAGTATTTT. It specifies CASRWSLAGTDTQYF.

This clonotype has at least ten counts. The chain recombines TRBV5-1 with TRBJ2-3, with 9 bases aligning to TRBD1. Germline trimming cut 0 bases from V and 3 bases from J; bases unmatched to any gene: 2. Germline loops: CDR1 SGHRS, CDR2 YFSETQ. The CDR3 extends over 15 amino acids. This CDR3 reads CASSLVGTGTDTQYF. In DNA, the CDR3 is TGCGCCAGCAGCTTGGTTGGGACAGGGACAGATACGCAGTATTTT.

The genes are TRBV12-3 or TRBV12-4 and TRBJ1-6, with a weak D call TRBD1 (5 bases). The V gene lost 1 base and the J gene lost 9 bases, with 10 bases spanning the gap. This CDR3 contains 14 residues. The DNA for the CDR3 is TGTGCCAGCAGTTTAGAGGGGATTGTTTCACCCCTCCACTTT. This sequence encodes CASSLEGIVSPLHF.

Ten or more counts support this clonotype. The chain has TRBV9 and TRBJ2-1, with 8 nucleotides matching TRBD2. Germline V gene lookup returns CDR1 SGDLS and CDR2 YYNGEE. The J segment lost 0 bases and the V segment lost 3 bases, leaving 5 bases of the junction unmatched. The CDR3 spans 16 residues. The CDR3 reads CASSADSGSSYNEQFF. CDR3 bases: TGTGCCAGCAGCGCCGACAGCGGGAGCTCCTACAATGAGCAGTTCTTC.